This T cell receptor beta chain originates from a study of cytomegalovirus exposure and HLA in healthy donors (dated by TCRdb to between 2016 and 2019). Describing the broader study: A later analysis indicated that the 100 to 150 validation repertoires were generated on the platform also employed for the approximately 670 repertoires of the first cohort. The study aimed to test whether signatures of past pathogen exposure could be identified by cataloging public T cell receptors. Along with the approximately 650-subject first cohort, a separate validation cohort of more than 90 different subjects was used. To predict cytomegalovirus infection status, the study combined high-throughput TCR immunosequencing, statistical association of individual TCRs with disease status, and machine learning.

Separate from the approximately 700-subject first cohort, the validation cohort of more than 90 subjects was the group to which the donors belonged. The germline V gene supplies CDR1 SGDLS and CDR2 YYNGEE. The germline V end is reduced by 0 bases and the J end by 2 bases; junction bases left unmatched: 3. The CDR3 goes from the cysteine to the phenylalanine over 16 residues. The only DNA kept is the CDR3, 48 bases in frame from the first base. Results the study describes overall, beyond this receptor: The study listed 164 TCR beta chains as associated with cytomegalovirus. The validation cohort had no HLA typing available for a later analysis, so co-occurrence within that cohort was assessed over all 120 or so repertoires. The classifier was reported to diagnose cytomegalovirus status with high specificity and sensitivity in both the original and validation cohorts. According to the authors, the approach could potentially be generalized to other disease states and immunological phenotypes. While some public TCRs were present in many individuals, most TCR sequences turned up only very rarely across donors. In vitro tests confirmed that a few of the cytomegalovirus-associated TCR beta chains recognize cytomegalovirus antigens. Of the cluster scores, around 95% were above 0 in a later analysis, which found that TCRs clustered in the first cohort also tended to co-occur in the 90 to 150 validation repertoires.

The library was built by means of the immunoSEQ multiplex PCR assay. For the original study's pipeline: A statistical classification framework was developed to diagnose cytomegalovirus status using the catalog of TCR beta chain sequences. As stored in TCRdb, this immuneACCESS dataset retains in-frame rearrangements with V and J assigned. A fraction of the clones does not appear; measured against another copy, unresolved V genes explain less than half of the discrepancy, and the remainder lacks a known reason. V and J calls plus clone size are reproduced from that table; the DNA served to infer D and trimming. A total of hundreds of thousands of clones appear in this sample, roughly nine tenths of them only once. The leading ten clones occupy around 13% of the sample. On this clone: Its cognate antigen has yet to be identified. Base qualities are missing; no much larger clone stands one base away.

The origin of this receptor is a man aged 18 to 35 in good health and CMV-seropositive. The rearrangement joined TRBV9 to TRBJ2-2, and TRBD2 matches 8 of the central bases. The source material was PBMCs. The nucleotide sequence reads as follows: TGTGCCAGCAGCGTAGAGGGACTAGGAAACACCGGGGAGCTGTTTTTT. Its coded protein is CASSVEGLGNTGELFF.